Below, one T cell receptor beta chain is given with its context. Original methodology: For nucleated cells, counts were estimated from reference gene primer amplification. Here immunoSEQ multiplex PCR was the method, and the copy in TCRdb shows in-frame clones only, minus some. V, J and clone size are taken as reported in that table, and D and trimming were inferred from the DNA itself. The sample holds 100,000 or so clones; 75% to 95% are singletons and the top ten take about 3.9%. J gave up 5 bases and V 4 bases, and 6 bases lay outside the gene matches. CDR1 is LGHDT and CDR2 is YNNKEL in the germline V gene (reference sequence). The CDR3 is made up of 14 amino acids. This entry is derived from a study of blood T cell repertoires in COVID-19. Study as a whole: Acute-phase and convalescent COVID-19 samples originated in the United States, Italy and Spain. From T cells, B-cell-depleted T cells, or PBMCs came the material, which was cDNA or gDNA.

The J gene is TRBJ1-1, the V gene TRBV3-1 (or the pseudogene TRBV3-2); TRBD1 agrees at 8 bases. Sequencing input: peripheral blood. The receptor comes from a woman aged 50 to 65 in a cohort sampled during active COVID-19. CDR3 bases: TGTGCCAGCAGCCTCATAGGACAGGGTACTGAAGCTTTCTTT. It specifies CASSLIGQGTEAFF.